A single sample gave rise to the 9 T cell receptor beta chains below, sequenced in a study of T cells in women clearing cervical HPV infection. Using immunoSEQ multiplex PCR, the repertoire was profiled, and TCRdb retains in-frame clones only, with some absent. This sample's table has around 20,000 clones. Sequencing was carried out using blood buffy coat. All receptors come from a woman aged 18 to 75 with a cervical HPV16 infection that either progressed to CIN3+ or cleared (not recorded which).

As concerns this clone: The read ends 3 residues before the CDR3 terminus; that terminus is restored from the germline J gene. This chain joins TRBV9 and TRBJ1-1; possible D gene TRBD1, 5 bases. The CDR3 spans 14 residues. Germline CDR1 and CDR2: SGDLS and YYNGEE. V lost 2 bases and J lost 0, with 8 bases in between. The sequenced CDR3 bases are TGTGCCAGCAGCGTTACAGGAATGAACACTGAA. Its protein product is CASSVTGMNTE. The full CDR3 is CASSVTGMNTEAFF.

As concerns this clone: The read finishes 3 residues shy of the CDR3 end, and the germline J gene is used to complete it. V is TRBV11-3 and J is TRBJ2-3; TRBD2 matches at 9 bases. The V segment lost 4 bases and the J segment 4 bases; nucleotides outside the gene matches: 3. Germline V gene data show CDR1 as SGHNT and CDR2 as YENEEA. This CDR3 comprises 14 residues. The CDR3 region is CASSYSGSADTQYF. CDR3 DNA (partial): TGTGCCAGCAGCTATAGCGGGAGCGCAGATACG.

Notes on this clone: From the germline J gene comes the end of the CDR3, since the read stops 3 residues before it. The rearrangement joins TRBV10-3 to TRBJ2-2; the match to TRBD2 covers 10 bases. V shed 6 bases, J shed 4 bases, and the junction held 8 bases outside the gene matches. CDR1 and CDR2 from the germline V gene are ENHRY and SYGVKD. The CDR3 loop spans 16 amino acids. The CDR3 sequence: CAIRRAGGPGTGELFF. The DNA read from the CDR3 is TGTGCCATCAGACGAGCGGGGGGGCCGGGCACCGGGGAG.

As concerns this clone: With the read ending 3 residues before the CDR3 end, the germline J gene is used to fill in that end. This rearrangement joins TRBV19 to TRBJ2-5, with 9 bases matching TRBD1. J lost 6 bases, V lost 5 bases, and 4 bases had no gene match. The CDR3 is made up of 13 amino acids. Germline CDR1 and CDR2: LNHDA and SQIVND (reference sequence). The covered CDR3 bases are TGTGCCAGTAGTCCTGGACAGGGGCAGACC. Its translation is CASSPGQGQT. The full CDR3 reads CASSPGQGQTQYF.

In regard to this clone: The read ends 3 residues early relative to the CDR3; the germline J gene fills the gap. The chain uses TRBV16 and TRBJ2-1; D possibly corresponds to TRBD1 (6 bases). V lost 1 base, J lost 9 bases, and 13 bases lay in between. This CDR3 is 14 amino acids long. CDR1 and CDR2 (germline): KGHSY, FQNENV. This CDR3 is CASSQFSGAGEQFF. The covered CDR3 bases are TGTGCCAGCAGCCAATTTTCAGGGGCGGGTGAG.

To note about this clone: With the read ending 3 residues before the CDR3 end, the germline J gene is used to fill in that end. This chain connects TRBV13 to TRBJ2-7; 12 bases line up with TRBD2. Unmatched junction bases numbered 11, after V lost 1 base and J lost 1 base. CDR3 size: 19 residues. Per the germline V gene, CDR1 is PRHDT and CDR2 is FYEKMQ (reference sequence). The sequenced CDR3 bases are TGTGCCAGCAGCTTAGTGGGTCTAGCGGGAGGGCTATTTTCCTACGAG. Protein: CASSLVGLAGGLFSYE. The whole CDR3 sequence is CASSLVGLAGGLFSYEQYF. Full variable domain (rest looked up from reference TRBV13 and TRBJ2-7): AAGVIQSPRHLIKEKRETATLKCYPIPRHDTVYWYQQGPGQDPQFLISFYEKMQSDKGSIPDRFSAQQFSDYHSELNMSSLELGDSALYFCASSLVGLAGGLFSYEQYFGPGTRLTVT.

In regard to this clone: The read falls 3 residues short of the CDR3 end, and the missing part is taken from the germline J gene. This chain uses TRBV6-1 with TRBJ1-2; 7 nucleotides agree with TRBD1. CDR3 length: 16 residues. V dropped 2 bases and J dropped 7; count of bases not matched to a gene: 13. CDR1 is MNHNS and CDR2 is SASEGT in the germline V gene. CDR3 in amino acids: CASSESPQGGGFGYTF. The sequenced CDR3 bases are TGTGCCAGCAGTGAAAGCCCACAGGGAGGGGGCTTTGGC.

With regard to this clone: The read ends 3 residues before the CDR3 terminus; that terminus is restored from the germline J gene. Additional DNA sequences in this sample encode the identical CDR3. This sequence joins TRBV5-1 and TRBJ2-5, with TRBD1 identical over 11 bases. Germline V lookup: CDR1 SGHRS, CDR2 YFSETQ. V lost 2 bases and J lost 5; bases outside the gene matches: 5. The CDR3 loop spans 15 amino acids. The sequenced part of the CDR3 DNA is TGCGCCAGCAGCTTCCTGGGACAGGGGGGTGAGACC. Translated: CASSFLGQGGET. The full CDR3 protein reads CASSFLGQGGETQYF.

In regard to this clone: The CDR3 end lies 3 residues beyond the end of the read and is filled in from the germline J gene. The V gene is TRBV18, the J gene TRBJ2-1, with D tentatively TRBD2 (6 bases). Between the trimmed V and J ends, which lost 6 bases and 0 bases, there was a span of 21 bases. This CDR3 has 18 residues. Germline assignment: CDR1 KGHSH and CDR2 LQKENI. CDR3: CASSPYMLRGSSYNEQFF. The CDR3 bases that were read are TGTGCCAGCTCCCCGTACATGTTACGGGGGAGCTCCTACAATGAG.